The 10 T cell receptor beta chains below were found in one sample sequenced in a study of response to subunit inactivated influenza vaccine. TCRdb processed the RT-PCR reads anew with MiXCR; each CDR3 protein has one entry. The sample has hundreds of thousands of distinct CDR3 sequences; roughly 20% are singletons. The source material was PBMCs from blood, sampled more than 4 days after vaccination. The receptors come from a man between 50 and 59 years old who received an inactivated influenza vaccine.

This clonotype was counted many times. The chain couples TRBV6-2 or TRBV6-3 to TRBJ2-1, with D unclear. The CDR3 totals 12 residues. In germline, CDR1 is MNHEY, CDR2 SVGEGT. Trimming left V 5 bases short and J 12 bases short, with 14 bases between. CDR3: CASSMGRIGQFF. The CDR3 DNA reads TGTGCCAGCAGTATGGGTCGCATCGGGCAGTTCTTC.

This clonotype turned up a few times. The gene calls are TRBV7-6 and TRBJ2-5; D gene unclear. Per the germline V gene, CDR1 is SGHVS and CDR2 is FNYEAQ. V gave up 1 base and J gave up 4 bases, with 7 bases separating them. CDR3 size: 13 residues. The CDR3: CASSLGRPETQYF. The CDR3 nucleotides are TGTGCCAGCAGCTTAGGGCGCCCAGAGACCCAGTACTTC.

The count of this clonotype is one. The gene calls are TRBV21-1 and TRBJ2-7; whether TRBD2, the table's D call, matches the DNA was not checked. TRBV21-1 is labeled a pseudogene. This CDR3 region has 19 residues. The CDR3 loop is CASRASPFRLAGNSYEQYF. CDR3 coding DNA: TGTGCCTCGCGGGCCTCTCCTTTCCGACTAGCGGGCAATAGCTACGAGCAGTACTTC.

J is TRBJ2-7 and V is TRBV10-1, with D uncertain. V lost 5 bases, J lost 3 bases, and 11 bases lay in between. Germline V gives CDR1 WNHNN, CDR2 SYGVQD (reference sequence). The CDR3 sequence is 13 residues long. This CDR3 is CASSPSKFYEQYF. The CDR3 DNA follows: TGCGCCAGCAGTCCGTCCAAATTCTACGAGCAGTACTTC.

The chain employs TRBV12-3 or TRBV12-4 and TRBJ2-7; TRBD1 aligns across 7 bases. Losses at the gene ends were 8 bases for V and 2 bases for J; bases not matched to a gene: 3. This CDR3 region has 12 residues. CDR3 DNA sequence: TGTGCCAGCGGACAGGCAACCTACGAGCAGTACTTC. Amino acid sequence: CASGQATYEQYF.

CDR3 residues: CSAQSGGAGANVLTF. CDR3 nucleotide sequence: TGCAGTGCCCAAAGTGGGGGAGCTGGGGCCAACGTCCTGACTTTC. The chain combines TRBV20-1 with TRBJ2-6, with D perhaps given as TRBD1 or TRBD2 (5 bases each). V lost 6 bases to trimming and J lost 2 bases, with 14 bases between them. CDR3 length: 15 residues. CDR1 is DFQATT, CDR2 SNEGSKA, per germline (reference sequence).

This chain connects TRBV9 to TRBJ1-2, with D perhaps TRBD1 (5 bases). CDR1 is SGDLS and CDR2 is YYNGEE in the germline V gene. CDR3 length equals 15 residues. Trimming took 3 bases from V and 8 from J, leaving 20 bases between them. CDR3 bases: TGTGCCAGCAGCGGGCTGGGACGGGCCTCTGAGGGCTACACCTTC. Translated: CASSGLGRASEGYTF.

Points on this clonotype: A much larger clone differs from this one at a single base, so this may be a read error. The chain links TRBV11-2 to TRBJ2-1; weak D call: TRBD1 (5 bases). The CDR3 extends over 12 amino acids. Germline V CDR1 and CDR2: SGHAT, FQNNGV. As DNA, the CDR3 is TGTGTCAGCAGGTTTTCAAGGGGTGAGCAGTTCTTC. Its protein product is CVSRFSRGEQFF.

In its sample, this clonotype was seen many times. This rearrangement joins TRBV20-1 to TRBJ2-1; TRBD2 aligns across 11 bases. Germline V lookup: CDR1 DFQATT, CDR2 SNEGSKA (reference sequence). With V trimmed by 0 bases and J by 1 base, 5 bases remained unmatched. The CDR3 contains 17 residues. The CDR3 DNA follows: TGCAGTGCTAGAGATAGCGGGAGGGCCTTTTCCTACAATGAGCAGTTCTTC. It specifies CSARDSGRAFSYNEQFF.

This clonotype came up a few times. The chain recombines TRBV29-1 with TRBJ1-4, with unresolved D. The CDR3 covers 12 residues. V was pared by 6 bases and J by 7 bases, with 12 bases between. Germline-derived CDR1 and CDR2 are SQVTM and ANQGSEA. The DNA for the CDR3 is TGCAGCGTCATAGGACGGGGTGAAAAACTGTTTTTT. Translated: CSVIGRGEKLFF. Full variable domain (rest looked up from reference TRBV29-1 and TRBJ1-4): SAVISQKPSRDICQRGTSLTIQCQVDSQVTMMFWYRQQPGQSLTLIATANQGSEATYESGFVIDKFPISRPNLTFSTLTVSNMSPEDSSIYLCSVIGRGEKLFFGSGTQLSVL.